The source of this TCR beta chain is a study of regulatory T cells in long-lasting Graves disease (dated by TCRdb to about 2021). About the full investigation: Newly diagnosed Graves' disease patients had taken antithyroid drugs for less than 3 months. Peripheral blood TCR sequencing and RNA sequencing compared persistent Graves' disease patients with newly diagnosed Graves' disease patients. The study took place in China and was registered as a clinical trial. TCR sequencing covered about 13 persistent and 20 newly diagnosed Graves' disease patients, around 35 samples in total.

What the study reported, not specific to this receptor: The small sample size was acknowledged by the authors as a limitation that may reduce accuracy. Persistent patients shared more public clonotypes among themselves (2,741) than newly diagnosed patients did (approximately 900). Sequencing and analysis were limited to the TCR beta chain. Lower TCR Shannon entropy and fewer highly expanded clones were observed in persistent Graves' disease patients than in newly diagnosed patients, which suggested clonal expansion. Only peripheral blood was studied, because thyroid tissue, the primary lesion, was inaccessible. Persistent disease showed preferential use of TRBV28, TRBJ1-2 and TRBJ2-5, whereas newly diagnosed disease favored TRBV20-1 and TRBJ2-1.

This clonotype was counted a few times. It has no known antigen specificity. Nothing much larger sits one base from this clone, and base qualities are not available. The germline V gene specifies SGHDT as CDR1 and YYEEEE as CDR2. V drops 0 bases and J drops 9 bases, leaving 16 bases in between. The CDR3 goes from the cysteine to the phenylalanine over 16 residues. Of the read, only the CDR3 DNA is kept; its 48 bases are in frame from base 1. The meaning of the sample's time point label: newly diagnosed GD, antithyroid drugs for less than 3 months. For both TCR sequencing and RNA sequencing, RNA was extracted from PBMCs using TRIzol. The diagnosis of Graves' disease followed American Thyroid Association guidelines. The patients came from an endocrinology department in Xi'an, China. From each patient, 7.5 to 10 milliliters of peripheral blood was collected into an EDTA anticoagulant tube. Ficoll Paque Plus density gradient separation was used to isolate PBMCs, and no further T cell sorting was performed. RNA quality was checked with an Agilent 2100 Bioanalyzer and agarose gel, and concentration with a NanoDrop 2000.

Library preparation used multiplex PCR. Sequencing relied on an Illumina HiSeq 4000. iRepertoire HTBI primers and Arm-PCR amplification of CDR3 regions were used to construct TCR beta libraries. Gel purification was performed on PCR products prior to sequencing. Regarding the original processing steps: Gene usage analysis of CDR3 amino acid clonotypes used the 62 TRBV and about 14 TRBJ segments found across samples. COPE and FqMerger were used to merge filtered high-quality paired reads into contigs. Contigs were aligned with BLAST to IMGT TRBV, TRBD and TRBJ reference genes, and CDR3 was defined per IMGT. Any clonotype with a frequency above 0.1% was classified as a highly expanded clone. Shannon entropy served as the measure of repertoire diversity, while the Gini coefficient captured V-J evenness. A clonotype was considered public if more than one individual shared it. TCRdb redid the processing of the public reads, applying fastp at Q25 and MiXCR, and retained in-frame beta chains. A single entry per CDR3 protein holds the most common genes and DNA from its merged rows. TCRdb, not the authors, supplied the V and J calls. The sample table lists roughly 500,000 distinct CDR3 sequences, 14% of them with a count of one. Around a sixth of the sample rests with the top ten.

The sample was also linked to a second study, of T cells in Graves' hyperthyroidism and ophthalmopathy. The second investigation adds: Stable Graves' hyperthyroidism was defined as no progression to ophthalmopathy during 18 months of follow-up. Hyperthyroidism patients were newly diagnosed, had a disease duration of under 2 months, and were aged 18 to 65 years. The study excluded patients with uncontrolled infections, other autoimmune diseases, pregnancy or lactation. Diagnoses were established on the basis of clinical symptoms, serum thyroxine and TRAb, thyroid ultrasound, and orbital computed tomography. The first round of RT-PCR for the TCR CDR3 was performed with the HTBI primer set and the Qiagen OneStep RT-PCR kit. Blood samples also contained most of the expanded thyroid clonotypes (frequency above 0.001), which suggests that blood repertoires may reflect thyroid immune responses. A model built on a 13 V-J signature distinguished ophthalmopathy from stable hyperthyroidism, reaching roughly 88% sensitivity and around 82% specificity in cross-validation and 80%/75% in testing. In validation, the model predicted progression to ophthalmopathy with 55% to 71% sensitivity and less than 75% specificity, a median of about 6 months before onset. To identify distinguishing TCR V-J signatures, a discovery cohort of about a hundred patients was used, comprising 40 to 45 with Graves' ophthalmopathy and around 57 with stable Graves' hyperthyroidism. Prospective prediction of ophthalmopathy was tested in an independent validation cohort of some 20 hyperthyroidism patients and 17 patients who later progressed to ophthalmopathy. The 100 discovery patients were divided at random into training and test sets in a 7:3 ratio. Thyroid tissue and blood T-cell repertoires from six or seven Graves' hyperthyroidism patients were also compared in the study. After blood sampling, hyperthyroidism patients were treated with methimazole at a starting dose of 30 mg daily, and ophthalmopathy patients were treated with high-dose intravenous methylprednisolone. The libraries were constructed in a second round of multiplex PCR and then size-selected and purified. The libraries were sequenced on an Illumina HiSeq2000 using paired-end 100 bp reads. Raw data were processed with SOAPnuke, discarding reads with adapters, uncalled bases, mean Phred below 15, or no exact constant-primer or identifier match. COPE v1.2.5 was used to merge high-quality paired reads, and clonotypes were defined as unique nucleotide sequences. MiTCR v1.1 was used to align clonotypes to the IMGT TRBV, TRBD and TRBJ reference segments. The analysis was restricted to V-J combinations with a frequency above 0.0001, which together covered just over 98% of the repertoires. A TCS score was defined as the ratio between F50 (clonal expansion) and ExV (chaos), using BLOSUM62-based TCRdist between CDR3 peptides within each V-J. Welch's t-statistics and random forest reduced roughly 530 V-J features to under 15, which were used in a naive Bayes classifier (R e1071). No statistical method was used to fix the sample size in advance, and group allocation was not hidden from the investigators. The paper describes TCR Vbeta CDR3 sequencing of 140 or so peripheral blood samples, made up of 43 ophthalmopathy patients, roughly 72 hyperthyroidism patients and 17 progressor patients.

The sample in question was peripheral blood mononuclear cells (PBMCs), obtained at new diagnosis, from a patient treated with antithyroid drugs. Recombination joined TRBV5-6 with TRBJ1-6, with TRBD1 perhaps the D gene, on 6 matching bases. The sequence derives from a woman between 50 and 59 years old with Graves disease. Donor details come from another sample of the same person, matched by shared clones. The CDR3: CASSLALEGVGSPLHF. Read as DNA, the sequence is TGTGCCAGCAGCTTGGCCTTGGAGGGGGTCGGTTCACCCCTCCACTTT.